This is a list of T cell receptor beta chains from one sample in a study of control samples from healthy donors and cancer patients. Assay: immunoSEQ multiplex PCR; the TCRdb copy retains only in-frame clones and omits some. The sample holds 120,000 to 150,000 clones, 91% seen once. What was sequenced was blood. These receptor sequences come from a man younger than 35 in good health. Each CDR3 is given with its conserved first and last residue. D genes are given only for firm matches. Clone size is shown for a subset of rows, as once, few, many or a class of expanded clone.

j_call	v_call	d_call	clone_size	cdr3_nt	cdr3_aa
TRBJ2-5	TRBV28	TRBD2	NA	TGTGCCAGCATCGAGCGGGGGGCCCAAGAGACCCAGTACTTC	CASIERGAQETQYF
TRBJ2-6	TRBV7-9	NA	NA	TGTGCCAGCAGCTTAGTTCGGGGGGCCAACGTCCTGACTTTC	CASSLVRGANVLTF
TRBJ1-1	TRBV19	NA	NA	TGTGCCAGTAGTCCATGGGGCCTTGAAGCTTTCTTT	CASSPWGLEAFF
TRBJ1-5	TRBV28	TRBD1	NA	TGTGCCAGCCAAAGAGACAGGGAATGGAATCAGCCCCAGCATTTT	CASQRDREWNQPQHF
TRBJ2-1	TRBV7-6	NA	NA	TGTGCCAGCAGCCCCCGGGGGGCCTCCTACAATGAGCAGTTCTTC	CASSPRGASYNEQFF
TRBJ2-7	TRBV5-1	NA	NA	TGCGCCAGCAGCTCGACGGGTCCCTACGAGCAGTACTTC	CASSSTGPYEQYF
TRBJ2-7	TRBV9	NA	NA	TGTGCCAGCAGCGCCACCCCGGACTACGAGCAGTACTTC	CASSATPDYEQYF
TRBJ2-3	TRBV7-8	NA	NA	TGTGCCAGCAGCTTAGCCATTTCCACAGATACGCAGTATTTT	CASSLAISTDTQYF
TRBJ1-2	TRBV6-2/TRBV6-3	NA	NA	TGTGCCAGCAGTTCCGAACAGGGAGCCCGAGGGGGCTACACCTTC	CASSSEQGARGGYTF
TRBJ2-1	TRBV30	NA	NA	TGTGCCTGGGCTGATGGACTGGGTATGGCGGGGCCATACAATGAACAGTTCTTC	CAWADGLGMAGPYNEQFF
TRBJ1-1	TRBV7-7	NA	NA	TGTGCCAGCAGCTCCCTTCCCCCGGCAGACCAGAACACTGAAGCTTTCTTT	CASSSLPPADQNTEAFF
TRBJ2-1	TRBV6-1	NA	NA	TGTGCCAGCAGTGTTCCTGGGACTGGGGCCTACAATGAGCAGTTCTTC	CASSVPGTGAYNEQFF
TRBJ2-3	TRBV3-1/TRBV3-2	NA	NA	TGTGCCAGCAGCCAAGCGCCGGATCCTAGCACAGATACGCAGTATTTT	CASSQAPDPSTDTQYF
TRBJ1-2	TRBV3-1/TRBV3-2	NA	NA	TGTGCCAGCAGCCAGGACACAGCTAACTATGGCTACACCTTC	CASSQDTANYGYTF
TRBJ2-7	TRBV20-1	TRBD2	NA	TGCACCCCGGGAGCGGGGGAGCAGTACTTC	CTPGAGEQYF
TRBJ1-6	TRBV6-2/TRBV6-3	TRBD1	once	TGTGCCAGCAGTAGACAGGGGGCAGAATCACCCCTCCACTTT	CASSRQGAESPLHF
TRBJ2-7	TRBV6-5	NA	NA	TGTGCCAGCAGTCGAGACAGGCTCGAGCAGTACTTC	CASSRDRLEQYF
TRBJ2-5	TRBV14	NA	NA	TGTGCCAGCAGCCAAGATGGCGCGGGGGCTTATAGAGAGACCCAGTACTTC	CASSQDGAGAYRETQYF
TRBJ2-7	TRBV28	TRBD2	NA	TGTGCCAGCAGTTTCTTAGGACTAGCGGGGGGGCGAGAGCAGTACTTC	CASSFLGLAGGREQYF
TRBJ2-1	TRBV25-1	NA	once	TGTGCCAGCGGAGGGGGGGTCTCCTACAATGAGCAGTTCTTC	CASGGGVSYNEQFF
TRBJ2-3	TRBV4-3	TRBD2	NA	TGCGCCAGCAGCCAAAGCGGGGGGGTCACAGATACGCAGTATTTT	CASSQSGGVTDTQYF
TRBJ1-2	TRBV23-1	NA	NA	TGCGCCAGAGTCATACAGGCCCGCAACTATGGCTACACCTTC	CARVIQARNYGYTF
TRBJ1-5	TRBV6-1	NA	NA	TGTGCCAGCAGTGAGGTTCGCCCAGGGTATCAGCCCCAGCATTTT	CASSEVRPGYQPQHF
TRBJ2-3	TRBV7-9	NA	NA	TGTGCCAGCAGCCCTGAGGCGGACACAGATACGCAGTATTTT	CASSPEADTDTQYF
TRBJ2-4	TRBV3-1/TRBV3-2	TRBD2	NA	TGTGCCAGCAGCTCGGGACTAGCGGGGGCTGGGAACATTCAGTACTTC	CASSSGLAGAGNIQYF
TRBJ2-1	TRBV7-7	NA	NA	TGTGCCAGCAGCCCAGGGCGCTCCGACAATGAGCAGTTCTTC	CASSPGRSDNEQFF
TRBJ2-7	TRBV4-1	NA	NA	TGCGCCAGCAGCCAAGGACCAAGGGATAGGTCGTACTTC	CASSQGPRDRSYF
TRBJ1-1	TRBV29-1	TRBD1	few	TGCAGCGCCAACCGGGGACAGCAGAACACTGAAGCTTTCTTT	CSANRGQQNTEAFF
TRBJ2-2	TRBV9	NA	NA	TGTGCCAGCAGCGTAGGGAACCGGAACACCGGGGAGCTGTTTTTT	CASSVGNRNTGELFF
TRBJ2-2	TRBV5-1	TRBD1	NA	TGCGCCAGCAGCTTTACAGGGGAGCCCGGGGAGCTGTTTTTT	CASSFTGEPGELFF
TRBJ1-2	TRBV6-6	TRBD1	NA	TGTGCCAGCAGTTACATCGGACAGGGGACTGGGGGCTACACCTTC	CASSYIGQGTGGYTF